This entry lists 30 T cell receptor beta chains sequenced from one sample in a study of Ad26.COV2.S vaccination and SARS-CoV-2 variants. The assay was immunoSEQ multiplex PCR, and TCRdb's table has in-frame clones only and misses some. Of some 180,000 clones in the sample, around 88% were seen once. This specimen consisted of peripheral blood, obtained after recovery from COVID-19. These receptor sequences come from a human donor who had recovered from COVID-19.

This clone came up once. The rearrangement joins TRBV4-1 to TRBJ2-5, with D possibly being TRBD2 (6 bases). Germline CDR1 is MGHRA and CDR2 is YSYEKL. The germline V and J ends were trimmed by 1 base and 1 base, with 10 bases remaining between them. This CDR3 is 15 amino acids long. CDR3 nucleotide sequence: TGCGCCAGCAGCCAAGGTTGGGACTTCCAAGAGACCCAGTACTTC. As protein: CASSQGWDFQETQYF.

CDR3 nucleotide sequence: TGTGCCAGCAGCATCCTCCCGAGGGATGTTGAAGCTTTCTTT. This gives the protein CASSILPRDVEAFF. The gene calls are TRBV27 and TRBJ1-1; D unclear. Trimming removed 6 bases from V and 7 bases from J, with 18 bases in between. The CDR3 is 14 residues long. The germline V gene has CDR1 MNHEY and CDR2 SMNVEV (reference sequence).

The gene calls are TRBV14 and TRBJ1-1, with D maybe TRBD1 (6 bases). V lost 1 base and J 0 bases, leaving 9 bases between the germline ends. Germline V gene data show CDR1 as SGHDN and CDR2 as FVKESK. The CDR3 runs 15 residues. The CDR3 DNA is TGTGCCAGCAGCCAAGCTGGACAGTTGAACACTGAAGCTTTCTTT. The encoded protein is CASSQAGQLNTEAFF. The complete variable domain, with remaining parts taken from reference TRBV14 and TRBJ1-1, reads EAGVTQFPSHSVIEKGQTVTLRCDPISGHDNLYWYRRVMGKEIKFLLHFVKESKQDESGMPNNRFLAERTGGTYSTLKVQPAELEDSGVYFCASSQAGQLNTEAFFGQGTRLTVV.

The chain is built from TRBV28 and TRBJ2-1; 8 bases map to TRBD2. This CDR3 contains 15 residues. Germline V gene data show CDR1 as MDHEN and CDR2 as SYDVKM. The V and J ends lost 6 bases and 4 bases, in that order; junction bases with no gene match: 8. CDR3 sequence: CASSLPGGGYNEQFF. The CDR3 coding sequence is TGTGCCAGCAGCCTCCCGGGGGGGGGATACAATGAGCAGTTCTTC. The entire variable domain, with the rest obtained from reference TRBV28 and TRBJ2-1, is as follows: DVKVTQSSRYLVKRTGEKVFLECVQDMDHENMFWYRQDPGLGLRLIYFSYDVKMKEKGDIPEGYSVSREKKERFSLILESASTNQTSMYLCASSLPGGGYNEQFFGPGTRLTVL.

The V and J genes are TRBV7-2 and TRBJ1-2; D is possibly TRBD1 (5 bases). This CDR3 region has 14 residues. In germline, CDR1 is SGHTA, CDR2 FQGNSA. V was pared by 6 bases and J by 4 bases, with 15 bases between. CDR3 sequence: CASREKGRPYGYTF. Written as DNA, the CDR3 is TGTGCCAGCAGGGAAAAGGGACGGCCCTATGGCTACACCTTC.

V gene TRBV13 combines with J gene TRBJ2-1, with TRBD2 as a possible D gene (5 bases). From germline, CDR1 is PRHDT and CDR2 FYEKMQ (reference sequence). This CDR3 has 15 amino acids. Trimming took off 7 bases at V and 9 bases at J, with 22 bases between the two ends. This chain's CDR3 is CASTLRGLPAGEQFF. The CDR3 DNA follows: TGTGCCAGCACCCTTAGAGGACTGCCTGCCGGTGAGCAGTTCTTC.

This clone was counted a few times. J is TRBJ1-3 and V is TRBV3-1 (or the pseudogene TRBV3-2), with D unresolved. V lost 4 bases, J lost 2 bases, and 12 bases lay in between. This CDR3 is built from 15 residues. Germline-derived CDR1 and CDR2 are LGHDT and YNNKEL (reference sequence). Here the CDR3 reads CASSPQYGAGNTIYF. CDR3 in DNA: TGTGCCAGCAGCCCCCAGTATGGGGCTGGAAACACCATATATTTT.

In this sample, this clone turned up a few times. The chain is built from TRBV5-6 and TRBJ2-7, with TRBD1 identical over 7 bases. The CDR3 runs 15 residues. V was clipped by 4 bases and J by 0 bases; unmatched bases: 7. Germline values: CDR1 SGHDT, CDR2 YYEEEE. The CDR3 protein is CASSRTGQDSYEQYF. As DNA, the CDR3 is TGTGCCAGCAGCCGAACCGGACAGGACTCCTACGAGCAGTACTTC.

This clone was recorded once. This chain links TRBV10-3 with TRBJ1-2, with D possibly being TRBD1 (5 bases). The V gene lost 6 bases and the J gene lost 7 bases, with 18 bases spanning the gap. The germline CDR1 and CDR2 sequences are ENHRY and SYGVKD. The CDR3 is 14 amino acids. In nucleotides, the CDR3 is TGTGCCATCAGCCCCATCGGCAGGGAGGTTGGCTACACCTTC. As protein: CAISPIGREVGYTF.

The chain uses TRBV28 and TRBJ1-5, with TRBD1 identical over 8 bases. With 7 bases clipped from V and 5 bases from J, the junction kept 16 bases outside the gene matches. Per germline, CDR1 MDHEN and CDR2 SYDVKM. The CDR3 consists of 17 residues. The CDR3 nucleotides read TGTGCCAGCATCGCAGGGGTGGGACAGGTATTTTATCAGCCCCAGCATTTT. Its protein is CASIAGVGQVFYQPQHF.

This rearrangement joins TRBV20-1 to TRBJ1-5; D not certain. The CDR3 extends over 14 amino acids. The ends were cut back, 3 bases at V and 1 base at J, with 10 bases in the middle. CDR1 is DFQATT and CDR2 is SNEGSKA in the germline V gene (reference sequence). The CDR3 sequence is CSASGLGSNQPQHF. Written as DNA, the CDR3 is TGCAGTGCTAGTGGCCTAGGCAGCAATCAGCCCCAGCATTTT.

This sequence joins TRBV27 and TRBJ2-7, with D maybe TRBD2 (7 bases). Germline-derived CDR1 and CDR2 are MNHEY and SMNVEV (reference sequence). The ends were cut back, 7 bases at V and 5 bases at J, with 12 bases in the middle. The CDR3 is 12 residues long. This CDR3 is CASKGGWHEQYF. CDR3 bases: TGTGCCAGCAAGGGGGGGTGGCACGAGCAGTACTTC.

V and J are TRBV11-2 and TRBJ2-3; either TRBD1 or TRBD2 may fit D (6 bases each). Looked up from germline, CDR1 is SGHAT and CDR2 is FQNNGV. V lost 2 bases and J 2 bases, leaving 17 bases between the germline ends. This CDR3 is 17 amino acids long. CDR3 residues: CASSLIGSGGDTDTQYF. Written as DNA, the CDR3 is TGTGCCAGCAGCTTAATCGGTTCCGGGGGCGACACAGATACGCAGTATTTT.

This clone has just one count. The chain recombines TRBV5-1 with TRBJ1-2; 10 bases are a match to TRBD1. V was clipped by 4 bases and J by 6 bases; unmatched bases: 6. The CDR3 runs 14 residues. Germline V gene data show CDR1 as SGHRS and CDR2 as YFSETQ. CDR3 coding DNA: TGCGCCAGCAGCCAAGCCGGGACAGGGGATGGCTACACCTTC. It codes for CASSQAGTGDGYTF.

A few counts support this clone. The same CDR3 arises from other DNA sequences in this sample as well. The DNA of the CDR3 is TGCAGTGCTTCAGACGGCTATGGCTACACCTTC. Translation gives CSASDGYGYTF. V and J are TRBV20-1 and TRBJ1-2, with D unclear. This CDR3 spans 11 amino acids. CDR1 and CDR2 (germline): DFQATT, SNEGSKA (reference sequence). V dropped 5 bases and J dropped 4 bases, with 8 bases sitting between them.

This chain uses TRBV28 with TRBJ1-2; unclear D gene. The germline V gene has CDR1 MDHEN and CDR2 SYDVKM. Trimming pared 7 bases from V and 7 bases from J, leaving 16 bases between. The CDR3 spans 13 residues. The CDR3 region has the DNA TGTGCCAGCAACTTTAGGAACACACGTGGCTACACCTTC. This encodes CASNFRNTRGYTF.

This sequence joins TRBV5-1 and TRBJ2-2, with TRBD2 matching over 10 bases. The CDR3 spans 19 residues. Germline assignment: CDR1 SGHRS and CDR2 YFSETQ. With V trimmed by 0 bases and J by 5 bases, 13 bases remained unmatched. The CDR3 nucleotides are TGCGCCAGCAGCTTGGCCGCCCACCTTACTAGCGGGATGACCGGGGAGCTGTTTTTT. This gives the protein CASSLAAHLTSGMTGELFF. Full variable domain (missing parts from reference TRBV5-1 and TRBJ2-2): KAGVTQTPRYLIKTRGQQVTLSCSPISGHRSVSWYQQTPGQGLQFLFEYFSETQRNKGNFPGRFSGRQFSNSRSEMNVSTLELGDSALYLCASSLAAHLTSGMTGELFFGEGSRLTVL.

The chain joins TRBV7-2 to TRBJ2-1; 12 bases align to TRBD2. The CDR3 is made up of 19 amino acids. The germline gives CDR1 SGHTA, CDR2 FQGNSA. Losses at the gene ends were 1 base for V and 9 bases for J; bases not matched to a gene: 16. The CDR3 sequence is CASSLERAPSGRGSGEQFF. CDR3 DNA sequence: TGTGCCAGCAGCTTAGAGCGGGCTCCTAGCGGGAGGGGGAGTGGTGAGCAGTTCTTC.

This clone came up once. The CDR3 DNA reads as TGTGCCAGCAGCCGGGAGGGGGGCAGTAATGAAAAACTGTTTTTT. This sequence encodes CASSREGGSNEKLFF. This chain uses TRBV7-3 with TRBJ1-4, with D possibly matching TRBD1 (6 bases). The germline V and J ends were trimmed by 5 bases and 4 bases, with 14 bases remaining between them. In germline, CDR1 is SGHTA, CDR2 FQGTGA. The length of the CDR3 is 15 residues.

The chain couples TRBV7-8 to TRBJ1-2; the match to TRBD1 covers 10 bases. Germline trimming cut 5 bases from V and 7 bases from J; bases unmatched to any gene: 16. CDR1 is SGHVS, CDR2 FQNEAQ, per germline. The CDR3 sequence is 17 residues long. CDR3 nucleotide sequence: TGTGCCAGCAGCCCCCGGGACAGGGGATTAGGGGGCCGTGGCTACACCTTC. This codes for CASSPRDRGLGGRGYTF.

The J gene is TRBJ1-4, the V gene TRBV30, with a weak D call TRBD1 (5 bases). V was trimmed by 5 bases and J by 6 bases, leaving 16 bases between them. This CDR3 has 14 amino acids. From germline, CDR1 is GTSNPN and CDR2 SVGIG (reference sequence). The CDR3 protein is CAWGHGTTDEKLFF. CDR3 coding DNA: TGTGCCTGGGGTCACGGGACTACCGATGAAAAACTGTTTTTT. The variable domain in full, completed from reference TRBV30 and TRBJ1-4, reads SQTIHQWPATLVQPVGSPLSLECTVEGTSNPNLYWYRQAAGRGLQLLFYSVGIGQISSEVPQNLSASRPQDRQFILSSKKLLLSDSGFYLCAWGHGTTDEKLFFGSGTQLSVL.

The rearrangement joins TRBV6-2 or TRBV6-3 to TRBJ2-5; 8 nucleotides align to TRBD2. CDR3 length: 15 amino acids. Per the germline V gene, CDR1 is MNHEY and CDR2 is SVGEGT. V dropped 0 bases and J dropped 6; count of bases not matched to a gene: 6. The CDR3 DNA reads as TGTGCCAGCAGTTACTCCCCGGGGGGGGAACAGACCCAGTACTTC. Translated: CASSYSPGGEQTQYF.

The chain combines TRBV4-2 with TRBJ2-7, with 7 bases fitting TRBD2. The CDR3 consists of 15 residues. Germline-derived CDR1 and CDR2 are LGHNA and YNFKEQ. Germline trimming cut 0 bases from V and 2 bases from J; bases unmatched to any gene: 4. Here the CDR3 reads CASSQDEGGPYEQYF. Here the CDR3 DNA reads TGTGCCAGCAGCCAAGATGAGGGAGGGCCCTACGAGCAGTACTTC.

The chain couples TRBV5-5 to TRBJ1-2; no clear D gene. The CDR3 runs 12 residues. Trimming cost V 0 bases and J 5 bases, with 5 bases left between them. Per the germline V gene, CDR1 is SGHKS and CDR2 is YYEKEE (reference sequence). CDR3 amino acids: CASSLAGYGYTF. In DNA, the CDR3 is TGTGCCAGCAGCTTGGCTGGGTATGGCTACACCTTC.

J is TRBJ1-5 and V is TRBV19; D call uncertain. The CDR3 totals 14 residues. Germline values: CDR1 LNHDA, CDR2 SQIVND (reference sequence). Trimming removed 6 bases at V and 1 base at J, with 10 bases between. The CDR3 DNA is TGTGCCAGTAGAGGTATAAGCAGCAATCAGCCCCAGCATTTT. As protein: CASRGISSNQPQHF.

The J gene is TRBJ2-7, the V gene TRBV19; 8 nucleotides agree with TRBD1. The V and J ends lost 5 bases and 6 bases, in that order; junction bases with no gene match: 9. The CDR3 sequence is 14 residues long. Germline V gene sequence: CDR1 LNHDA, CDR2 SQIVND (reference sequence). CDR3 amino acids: CASSPGDRPVEQYF. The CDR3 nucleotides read TGTGCCAGTAGTCCAGGGGACAGGCCGGTCGAGCAGTACTTC.

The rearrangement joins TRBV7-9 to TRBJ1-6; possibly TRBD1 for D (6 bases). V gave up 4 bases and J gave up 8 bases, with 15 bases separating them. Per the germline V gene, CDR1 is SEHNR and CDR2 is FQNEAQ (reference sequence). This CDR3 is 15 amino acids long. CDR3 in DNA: TGTGCCAGCAGCTCGGGGGAGGGGGGGGATTCACCCCTCCACTTT. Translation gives CASSSGEGGDSPLHF.

The CDR3 DNA reads as TGCGCCGTCTCGCGCAGGGAGGACAATGAGCAGTTCTTC. Encoded protein: CAVSRREDNEQFF. V usage is TRBV10-1 and J usage is TRBJ2-1; the D gene is possibly TRBD2 (6 bases). The CDR3 runs 13 residues. V was pared by 11 bases and J by 5 bases, with 16 bases between. CDR1 is WNHNN, CDR2 SYGVQD, per germline (reference sequence).

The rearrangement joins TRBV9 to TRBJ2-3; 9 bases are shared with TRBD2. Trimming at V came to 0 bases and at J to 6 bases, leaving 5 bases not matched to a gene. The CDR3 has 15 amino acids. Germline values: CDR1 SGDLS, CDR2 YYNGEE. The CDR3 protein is CASSVASGVGDTQYF. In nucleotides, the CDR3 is TGTGCCAGCAGCGTAGCTAGCGGGGTTGGTGATACGCAGTATTTT.

CDR3 region: CASRGVRGIDQPQHF. CDR3 sequence (DNA): TGTGCCAGCAGGGGCGTCAGGGGGATTGATCAGCCCCAGCATTTT. This chain uses TRBV6-5 with TRBJ1-5; 7 bases match TRBD1. The CDR3 runs 15 residues. Germline V gives CDR1 MNHEY, CDR2 SVGAGI. Trimming cost V 6 bases and J 5 bases; bases outside gene matches: 10.